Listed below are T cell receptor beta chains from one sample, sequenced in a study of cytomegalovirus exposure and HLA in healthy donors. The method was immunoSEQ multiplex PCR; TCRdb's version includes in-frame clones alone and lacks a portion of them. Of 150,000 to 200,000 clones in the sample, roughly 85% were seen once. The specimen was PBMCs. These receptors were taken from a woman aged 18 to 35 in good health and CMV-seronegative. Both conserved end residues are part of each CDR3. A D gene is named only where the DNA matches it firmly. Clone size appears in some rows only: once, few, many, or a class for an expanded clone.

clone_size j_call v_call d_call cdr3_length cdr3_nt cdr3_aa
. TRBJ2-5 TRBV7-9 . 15 TGTGCCAGCAGTTCGCGGGAGAAGGGGGAGGAGACCCAGTACTTC CASSSREKGEETQYF
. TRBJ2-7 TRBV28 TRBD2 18 TGTGCCAGCACCCCTCTAGCGGGAGGGTCCACGAGCTCCTACGAGCAGTACTTC CASTPLAGGSTSSYEQYF
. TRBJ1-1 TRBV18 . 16 TGTGCCAGCTCACCTTCTTCGGGGGTTATGAACACTGAAGCTTTCTTT CASSPSSGVMNTEAFF
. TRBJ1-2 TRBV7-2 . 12 TGTGCCAGCAGCCCTGCGGACTATGGCTACACCTTC CASSPADYGYTF
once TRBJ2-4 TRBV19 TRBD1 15 TGTGCCAGTAGGGACAGGGAACTAGCCAAAAACATTCAGTACTTC CASRDRELAKNIQYF
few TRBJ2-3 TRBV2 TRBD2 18 TGTGCCAGCAGCGCCCTACTAGCGGGAGGGCTTTACACAGATACGCAGTATTTT CASSALLAGGLYTDTQYF
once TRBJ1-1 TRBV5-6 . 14 TGTGCCAGCAGCTTCCGCGCGGGGAACACTGAAGCTTTCTTT CASSFRAGNTEAFF
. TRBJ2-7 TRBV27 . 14 TGTGCCAGCAGTTTTGGAGACCAGGGTTCCGAGCAGTACTTC CASSFGDQGSEQYF
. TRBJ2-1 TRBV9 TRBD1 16 TGTGCCAGCAGCGCCTCCGGGACAGGGGTTCGCGATGAGCAGTTCTTC CASSASGTGVRDEQFF
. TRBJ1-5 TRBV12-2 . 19 TGTGCAAGTCGATCCGGGACAGGGGGCTCGGGAGCTAGCAATCAGCCCCAGCATTTT CASRSGTGGSGASNQPQHF
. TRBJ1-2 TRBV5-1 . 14 TGCGCCAGCAGCTTAACGTCGGGAAGCTATGGCTACACCTTC CASSLTSGSYGYTF
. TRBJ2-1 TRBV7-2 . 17 TGTGCCAGCAGCTTAATCTCGGTCCGGGAATCCTACAATGAGCAGTTCTTC CASSLISVRESYNEQFF
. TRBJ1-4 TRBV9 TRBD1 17 TGTGCCAGCAGCCCCACCGGACAGGGGGCGCCTAATGAAAAACTGTTTTTT CASSPTGQGAPNEKLFF
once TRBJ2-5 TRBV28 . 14 TGTGCCAGCAGTTTCGGCCGGGGTAGGGAGACCCAGTACTTC CASSFGRGRETQYF
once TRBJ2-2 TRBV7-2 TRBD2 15 TGTGCCAGCAGCTTCAAAGCGGGAGTTTCCGGGGAGCTGTTTTTT CASSFKAGVSGELFF
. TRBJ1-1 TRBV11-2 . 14 TGTGCCAGCAGCCCAGGGGCGGAGAACACTGAAGCTTTCTTT CASSPGAENTEAFF
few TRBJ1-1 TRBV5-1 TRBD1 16 TGCGCCAGCAGCACCGGACAGGGAAAAATGAACACTGAAGCTTTCTTT CASSTGQGKMNTEAFF
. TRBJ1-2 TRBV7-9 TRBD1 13 TGTGCCAGCAGCTATGGACAGGGGAGCGGCTACACCTTC CASSYGQGSGYTF
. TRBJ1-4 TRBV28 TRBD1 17 TGTGCCAGCACCCCCCCCATAGGACAGGGCCAAGAAGAAAAACTGTTTTTT CASTPPIGQGQEEKLFF
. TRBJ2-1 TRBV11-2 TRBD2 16 TGTGCCAGCAGCACAAGAGCGGGGGACTCCTACAATGAGCAGTTCTTC CASSTRAGDSYNEQFF
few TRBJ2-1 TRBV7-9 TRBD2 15 TGTGCCAGCAGCCCTAGATTGGGGACTAAGGTTGAGCAGTTCTTC CASSPRLGTKVEQFF
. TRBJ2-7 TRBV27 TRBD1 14 TGTGCCAGCAGTTCGGACAGGCGGCGGCACGAGCAGTACTTC CASSSDRRRHEQYF
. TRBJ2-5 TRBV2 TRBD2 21 TGTGCCACCGAGAAGTTTCCCGGGACTAGCGGGGGGAGAAGTGTTTGGGAGACCCAGTACTTC CATEKFPGTSGGRSVWETQYF
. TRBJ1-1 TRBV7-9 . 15 TGTGCCAGCAGCGGACCAACAGGGTACGCCACTGAAGCTTTCTTT CASSGPTGYATEAFF
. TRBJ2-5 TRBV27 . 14 TGTGCCAGCAGTTTAGTTGGGGAGGTGGAGACCCAGTACTTC CASSLVGEVETQYF
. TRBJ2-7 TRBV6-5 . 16 TGTGCCAGCAGTTACTCGAAGCGCAGGGTCGGTAGCGAGCAGTACTTC CASSYSKRRVGSEQYF
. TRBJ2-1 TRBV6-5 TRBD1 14 TGTGCCAGCAGTAAGTCCCAGGGGGATGTAGTTCTGTTCTTC CASSKSQGDVVLFF
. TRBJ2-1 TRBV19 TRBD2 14 TGTGCCAGTAGGACGGGACTAGCGGGAGGGCCACAGTTCTTC CASRTGLAGGPQFF
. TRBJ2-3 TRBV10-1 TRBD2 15 TGCGCCAGCAGTGGTGCCCTAGCGGAGGGCGATACGCAGTATTTT CASSGALAEGDTQYF
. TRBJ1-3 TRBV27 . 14 TGTGCCAGCAGTTCCCGCGGGTCCGGAAACACCATATATTTT CASSSRGSGNTIYF
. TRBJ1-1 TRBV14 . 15 TGTGCCAGCAGCCAAGATGTGGGGGGAATCACTGAAGCTTTCTTT CASSQDVGGITEAFF
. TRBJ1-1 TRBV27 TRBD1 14 TGTGCCAGCAGTTTTAGAGGGGGCGGCACTGAAGCTTTCTTT CASSFRGGGTEAFF
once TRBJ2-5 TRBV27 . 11 TGTGCCAGCAACTCCGGGTGGGAGCAGTACTTC CASNSGWEQYF
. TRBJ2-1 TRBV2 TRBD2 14 TGTGCCAGACTAGCGGGAGAGCGGGTTAATGAGCAGTTCTTC CARLAGERVNEQFF
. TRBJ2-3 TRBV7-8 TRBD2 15 TGTGCCAGCAGCTTAGTGGCGGGAGGACGGAATACGCAGTATTTT CASSLVAGGRNTQYF
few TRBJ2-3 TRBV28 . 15 TGTGCCAGCAGAGTCGCGGCAGGGGCGACAGATACGCAGTATTTT CASRVAAGATDTQYF
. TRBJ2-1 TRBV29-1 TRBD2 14 TGCAGCGTTCTACCCGGGACTAGCGGGAGTAACTCGTTCTTC CSVLPGTSGSNSFF
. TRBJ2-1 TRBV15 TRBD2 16 TGTGCCACCAGCAGAGCAGGACTAGCGGGGTTCAATGAGCAGTTCTTC CATSRAGLAGFNEQFF
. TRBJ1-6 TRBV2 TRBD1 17 TGTGCCAGCAGGACCTGGACAGGGGGATTATATAATTCACCCCTCCACTTT CASRTWTGGLYNSPLHF
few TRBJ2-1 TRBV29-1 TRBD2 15 TGCAGCGTTGTAAACTGGAGCGGGAGGGACAATGAGCAGTTCTTC CSVVNWSGRDNEQFF
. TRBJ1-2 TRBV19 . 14 TGTGCCAGTAGCAGGGGACCGTCTTGGTCTGGCTACACCTTC CASSRGPSWSGYTF
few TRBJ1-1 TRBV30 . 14 TGTGCCTGGAGTGTATCAGGAATGAACACTGAAGCTTTCTTT CAWSVSGMNTEAFF
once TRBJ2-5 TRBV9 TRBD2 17 TGTGCCAGCAGCCGATTTAGCGGGACCGGGCTTTTAGAGACCCAGTACTTC CASSRFSGTGLLETQYF
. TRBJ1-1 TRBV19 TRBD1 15 TGTGCCAGTAGCTCCGCTGGGACAGGGAACACTGAAGCTTTCTTT CASSSAGTGNTEAFF
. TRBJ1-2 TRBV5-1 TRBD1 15 TGCGCCAGCAGCACCCGACAGGGATTGAACTATGGCTACACCTTC CASSTRQGLNYGYTF
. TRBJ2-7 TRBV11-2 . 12 TGTGCCAGCAGCTGGGACACCATCGAGCAGTACTTC CASSWDTIEQYF
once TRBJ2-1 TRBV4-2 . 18 TGTGCCAGCAGCCAAGAAGTAGGGAGTCTTCTTGGGTACAATGAGCAGTTCTTC CASSQEVGSLLGYNEQFF
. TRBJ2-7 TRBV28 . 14 TGTGCCAGCAGTCAGGCCACATTGATCTACGAGCAGTACTTC CASSQATLIYEQYF
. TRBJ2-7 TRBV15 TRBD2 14 TGTGCCACCGGTAGCGGGAGGGCACCCTACGAGCAGTACTTC CATGSGRAPYEQYF